Presented here are 27 T cell receptor beta chains from one specimen sequenced in a study of radiotherapy plus CTLA-4 blockade in lung cancer. Assay: immunoSEQ multiplex PCR; the TCRdb copy retains only in-frame clones and omits some. This sample carries 90,000 or so clones, roughly four fifths of them seen once, and the ten largest clones take roughly 0.8%. Sequenced material: peripheral blood, taken from a patient treated with radiotherapy plus ipilimumab. These receptors originate from a human donor with non-small cell lung cancer who had stable disease on radiotherapy plus ipilimumab.

The chain links TRBV2 to TRBJ1-1, with D unresolved. Trimming took off 8 bases at V and 0 bases at J, with 10 bases between the two ends. The CDR3 loop spans 13 amino acids. From germline, CDR1 is SNHLY and CDR2 FYNNEI. CDR3 sequence reads: CASLDSMNTEAFF. The DNA for the CDR3 is TGTGCCAGCCTCGATTCCATGAACACTGAAGCTTTCTTT.

The chain is built from TRBV7-8 and TRBJ2-7, with D perhaps TRBD2 (6 bases). The CDR3 runs to 14 residues. The V end was cut by 5 bases, the J end by 0 bases, with 11 bases between. Germline values: CDR1 SGHVS, CDR2 FQNEAQ. As DNA, the CDR3 is TGTGCCAGCAGCAGGGCGGGGAACTCCTACGAGCAGTACTTC. It is translated as CASSRAGNSYEQYF.

The V call is TRBV19, the J call TRBJ2-7; TRBD1 agrees at 11 bases. CDR1 and CDR2 from the germline V gene are LNHDA and SQIVND (reference sequence). The CDR3 contains 15 residues. V dropped 3 bases and J dropped 2; count of bases not matched to a gene: 3. The CDR3 protein is CASSIGQGATYEQYF. The CDR3 nucleotides read TGTGCCAGTAGTATTGGACAGGGGGCGACCTACGAGCAGTACTTC.

This chain links TRBV7-2 with TRBJ2-5; TRBD1 is a possible D gene (6 bases). Germline V gene lookup returns CDR1 SGHTA and CDR2 FQGNSA. Deletions cut 4 bases from V and 12 bases from J, with 24 bases between. CDR3 length: 15 amino acids. CDR3 DNA sequence: TGTGCCAGCAGCTCAGACCAAACAGGGAGCTCTGAAAAGTACTTC. Its translation: CASSSDQTGSSEKYF.

The chain couples TRBV28 to TRBJ1-2, with D perhaps TRBD1 (5 bases). The length of the CDR3 is 12 residues. The ends were cut back, 3 bases at V and 8 bases at J, with 10 bases in the middle. The germline gives CDR1 MDHEN, CDR2 SYDVKM. CDR3 in DNA: TGTGCCAGCAGTTTTAGGGGAACGGGCTACACCTTC. Its protein is CASSFRGTGYTF.

V and J are TRBV7-6 and TRBJ1-6; tentative D call: TRBD1 (5 bases). Germline CDR1 is SGHVS and CDR2 is FNYEAQ. CDR3 size: 15 residues. The ends were cut back, 4 bases at V and 7 bases at J, with 14 bases in the middle. CDR3 protein: CASSSPSGGNSPLHF. CDR3 coding DNA: TGTGCCAGCAGCTCCCCCTCTGGGGGGAATTCACCCCTCCACTTT.

The J gene is TRBJ2-3, the V gene TRBV5-4, with 11 bases identical to TRBD2. Germline trimming cut 3 bases from V and 6 bases from J; bases unmatched to any gene: 6. Germline CDR1 and CDR2: SGHNT and YYREEE (reference sequence). The CDR3 contains 15 residues. Here the CDR3 DNA reads TGTGCCAGCAGCTCCGCTAGCGGGGGGATTGATACGCAGTATTTT. Encoded protein: CASSSASGGIDTQYF.

This clone showed up just once. The rearrangement joins TRBV5-4 to TRBJ2-7, with D possibly TRBD1 on 6 matching bases. CDR1 and CDR2 (germline): SGHNT, YYREEE (reference sequence). V lost 0 bases, J lost 2 bases, and 15 bases lay in between. CDR3 length: 16 residues. Written as DNA, the CDR3 is TGTGCCAGCAGCTTGGCCAATCGGCAGGGGACCTACGAGCAGTACTTC. It encodes CASSLANRQGTYEQYF. The full variable domain, its missing parts supplied by reference TRBV5-4 and TRBJ2-7, is ETGVTQSPTHLIKTRGQQVTLRCSSQSGHNTVSWYQQALGQGPQFIFQYYREEENGRGNFPPRFSGLQFPNYSSELNVNALELDDSALYLCASSLANRQGTYEQYFGPGTRLTVT.

V gene TRBV6-1 combines with J gene TRBJ1-5; a possible D gene is TRBD1 (5 bases). The length of the CDR3 is 13 residues. CDR1 is MNHNS, CDR2 SASEGT, per germline. V gave up 6 bases and J gave up 5 bases, with 11 bases separating them. CDR3 loop: CASREGFDQPQHF. Written as DNA, the CDR3 is TGTGCCAGCAGAGAGGGGTTCGATCAGCCCCAGCATTTT.

The chain is built from TRBV28 and TRBJ2-1; 11 positions agree with TRBD2. The CDR3 has 15 amino acids. Losses at the gene ends were 3 bases for V and 4 bases for J; bases not matched to a gene: 2. Germline V gene sequence: CDR1 MDHEN, CDR2 SYDVKM. CDR3 nucleotide sequence: TGTGCCAGCAGTTTTCTAGCGGGGGGATACAATGAGCAGTTCTTC. It encodes CASSFLAGGYNEQFF. The variable domain in full, with the rest retrieved from reference TRBV28 and TRBJ2-1, is DVKVTQSSRYLVKRTGEKVFLECVQDMDHENMFWYRQDPGLGLRLIYFSYDVKMKEKGDIPEGYSVSREKKERFSLILESASTNQTSMYLCASSFLAGGYNEQFFGPGTRLTVL.

V and J are TRBV9 and TRBJ2-2; 8 nucleotides line up with TRBD2. CDR1 SGDLS and CDR2 YYNGEE come from the germline V gene. The CDR3 extends over 13 amino acids. Trimming cost V 10 bases and J 0 bases; bases outside gene matches: 2. The CDR3 sequence is CAGAGANTGELFF. The CDR3 DNA reads as TGTGCCGGAGCGGGGGCGAACACCGGGGAGCTGTTTTTT. The variable domain in full, with the rest retrieved from reference TRBV9 and TRBJ2-2, is DSGVTQTPKHLITATGQRVTLRCSPRSGDLSVYWYQQSLDQGLQFLIQYYNGEERAKGNILERFSAQQFPDLHSELNLSSLELGDSALYFCAGAGANTGELFFGEGSRLTVL.

The V gene is TRBV4-2, the J gene TRBJ1-5, with D hard to call. The V end lost 1 base, the J end lost 5 bases, and 12 bases lay between the germline ends. The CDR3 spans 15 residues. Germline lookup yields CDR1 LGHNA and CDR2 YNFKEQ. CDR3 residues: CASSQVRRRDQPQHF. The CDR3 DNA sequence: TGTGCCAGCAGCCAAGTTAGGAGGAGGGATCAGCCCCAGCATTTT.

The rearrangement links TRBV7-6 to TRBJ2-1; 7 nucleotides line up with TRBD2. V dropped 4 bases and J dropped 6; count of bases not matched to a gene: 3. Germline V CDR1 and CDR2: SGHVS, FNYEAQ. The CDR3 has 13 amino acids. CDR3 nucleotide sequence: TGTGCCAGCAGCTCGGCTAGCGGCAATGAGCAGTTCTTC. Amino acids: CASSSASGNEQFF.

This rearrangement joins TRBV7-3 to TRBJ2-1, with 8 bases matching TRBD1. Germline CDR1 is SGHTA and CDR2 is FQGTGA. This CDR3 is 15 amino acids long. V lost 6 bases, J lost 8 bases, and 12 bases stayed unmatched. CDR3 in amino acids: CASSLDRGLGYEQFF. The DNA for the CDR3 is TGTGCCAGCAGTTTAGACAGGGGCCTGGGGTATGAGCAGTTCTTC. The whole variable domain, remainder taken from reference TRBV7-3 and TRBJ2-1, is GAGVSQTPSNKVTEKGKYVELRCDPISGHTALYWYRQSLGQGPEFLIYFQGTGAADDSGLPNDRFFAVRPEGSVSTLKIQRTERGDSAVYLCASSLDRGLGYEQFFGPGTRLTVL.

The CDR3: CASSWTGSRYEKLFF. CDR3 bases: TGCGCCAGCAGCTGGACCGGGTCCAGATATGAAAAACTGTTTTTT. The chain is built from TRBV5-1 and TRBJ1-4; D call uncertain. Germline CDR1 SGHRS, CDR2 YFSETQ. This CDR3 comprises 15 residues. Trimming took off 3 bases at V and 6 bases at J, with 15 bases between the two ends.

V gene TRBV7-2 combines with J gene TRBJ2-5, with 7 nucleotides matching TRBD2. The CDR3 totals 14 residues. V shed 5 bases, J shed 2 bases, and the junction held 5 bases outside the gene matches. Germline CDR1 is SGHTA and CDR2 is FQGNSA. The CDR3 DNA reads as TGTGCCAGCAGCAAGGGACTAAGGCAAGAGACCCAGTACTTC. It specifies CASSKGLRQETQYF.

Only a few counts were recorded for this clone. This chain joins TRBV5-4 and TRBJ2-7; 12 bases align to TRBD2. V lost 4 bases to trimming and J lost 3 bases; unmatched junction nucleotides: 11. Germline V gene sequence: CDR1 SGHNT, CDR2 YYREEE (reference sequence). The CDR3 contains 17 residues. The CDR3 sequence: CASSRTSGNLWVYEQYF. The CDR3 DNA follows: TGTGCCAGCAGCAGGACTAGCGGGAATCTATGGGTCTACGAGCAGTACTTC.

The V gene is TRBV5-6, the J gene TRBJ2-6; possibly TRBD1 for D (6 bases). Germline V gene lookup returns CDR1 SGHDT and CDR2 YYEEEE. Trimming cost V 2 bases and J 2 bases, with 8 bases left between them. The CDR3 length is 15 residues. As DNA, the CDR3 is TGTGCCAGCAGCTTCTCAGGGGCTGGGGCCAACGTCCTGACTTTC. Protein sequence: CASSFSGAGANVLTF.

With respect to this clone: The sample carries other DNA sequences with the same CDR3. This chain connects TRBV9 to TRBJ1-5; no definite D call. This CDR3 has 12 residues. Germline values: CDR1 SGDLS, CDR2 YYNGEE. Trimming took 0 bases from V and 2 from J, leaving 0 bases between them. CDR3 residues: CASSVGNQPQHF. CDR3 nucleotides: TGTGCCAGCAGCGTAGGCAATCAGCCCCAGCATTTT. Drawing the rest from reference TRBV9 and TRBJ1-5, the complete variable domain is DSGVTQTPKHLITATGQRVTLRCSPRSGDLSVYWYQQSLDQGLQFLIQYYNGEERAKGNILERFSAQQFPDLHSELNLSSLELGDSALYFCASSVGNQPQHFGDGTRLSIL.

This CDR3 reads CASSLASNYEQYF. DNA of the CDR3: TGTGCCAGCAGCTTAGCGTCCAACTACGAGCAGTACTTC. This sequence joins TRBV7-3 and TRBJ2-7; D unclear. V was cut by 2 bases and J by 3 bases, with 8 bases left in between. This CDR3 contains 13 residues. CDR1 and CDR2 (germline): SGHTA, FQGTGA.

This rearrangement joins TRBV2 to TRBJ2-3; possible D gene TRBD2, 5 bases. The germline gives CDR1 SNHLY, CDR2 FYNNEI. The CDR3 is 13 residues long. The ends were cut back, 2 bases at V and 3 bases at J, with 6 bases in the middle. CDR3: CASSESGTDTQYF. The CDR3 nucleotides are TGTGCCAGCAGTGAATCGGGGACAGATACGCAGTATTTT.

This chain joins TRBV9 and TRBJ1-5; D is perhaps TRBD1 (6 bases). The CDR3 covers 17 residues. The germline CDR1 and CDR2 sequences are SGDLS and YYNGEE. Deletions cut 4 bases from V and 7 bases from J, with 24 bases between. The CDR3 here is CASSLSTGRLAKQPQHF. DNA of the CDR3: TGTGCCAGCAGCTTAAGCACAGGGAGATTAGCCAAACAGCCCCAGCATTTT.

This clone was seen only a few times. The genes are TRBV28 and TRBJ1-5; D unclear. This CDR3 has 15 residues. CDR1 MDHEN and CDR2 SYDVKM come from the germline V gene. V was shortened by 4 bases and J by 0 bases, with 10 bases between the two germline ends. The CDR3 nucleotides read TGTGCCAGCAGTTACCTCCAGGCTAGCAATCAGCCCCAGCATTTT. As protein: CASSYLQASNQPQHF.

The chain employs TRBV14 and TRBJ1-1; 10 bases fit TRBD1. This CDR3 is 15 amino acids long. Germline values: CDR1 SGHDN, CDR2 FVKESK. Unmatched junction bases numbered 2, after V lost 3 bases and J lost 1 base. The CDR3 spells CASSHRTGGNTEAFF. The CDR3 region has the DNA TGTGCCAGCAGCCACCGGACAGGGGGGAACACTGAAGCTTTCTTT.

The V gene is TRBV2, the J gene TRBJ2-3, with 9 bases fitting TRBD2. With V trimmed by 4 bases and J by 3 bases, 11 bases remained unmatched. Germline V CDR1 and CDR2: SNHLY, FYNNEI. CDR3 length: 17 residues. CDR3: CASSAYSAGGPTDTQYF. The CDR3 DNA reads TGTGCCAGCAGTGCCTACTCTGCGGGGGGGCCGACAGATACGCAGTATTTT. The full variable domain, completed using reference TRBV2 and TRBJ2-3, is EPEVTQTPSHQVTQMGQEVILRCVPISNHLYFYWYRQILGQKVEFLVSFYNNEISEKSEIFDDQFSVERPDGSNFTLKIRSTKLEDSAMYFCASSAYSAGGPTDTQYFGPGTRLTVL.

A few counts support this clone. The V and J genes are TRBV10-3 and TRBJ1-1; no reliable D call. Trimming stripped 4 bases from V and 2 bases from J, with 8 bases between. In germline, CDR1 is ENHRY, CDR2 SYGVKD. This CDR3 comprises 13 residues. CDR3 in DNA: TGTGCCATCAGTGGCGTTGGAAACACTGAAGCTTTCTTT. Amino acid sequence: CAISGVGNTEAFF.

V gene TRBV5-1 combines with J gene TRBJ2-5, with no clear D. Germline loops: CDR1 SGHRS, CDR2 YFSETQ. The CDR3 covers 16 residues. V lost 1 base, J lost 5 bases, and 18 bases lay in between. CDR3 sequence reads: CASSLLGLGLVETQYF. The CDR3, as DNA: TGCGCCAGCAGCTTGTTGGGTTTGGGTTTAGTGGAGACCCAGTACTTC.